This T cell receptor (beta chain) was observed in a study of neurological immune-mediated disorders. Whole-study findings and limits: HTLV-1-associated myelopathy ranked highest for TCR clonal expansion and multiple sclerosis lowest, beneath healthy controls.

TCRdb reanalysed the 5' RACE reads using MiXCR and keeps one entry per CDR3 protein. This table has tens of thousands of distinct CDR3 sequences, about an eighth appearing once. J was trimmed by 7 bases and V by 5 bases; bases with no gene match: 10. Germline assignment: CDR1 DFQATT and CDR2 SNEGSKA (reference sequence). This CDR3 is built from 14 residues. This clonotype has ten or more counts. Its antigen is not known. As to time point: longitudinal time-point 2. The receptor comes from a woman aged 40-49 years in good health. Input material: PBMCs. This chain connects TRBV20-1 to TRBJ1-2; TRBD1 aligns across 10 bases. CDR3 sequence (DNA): TGCAGTGCTGGTGGACAGGGGGACGAGGTTGGCTACACCTTC. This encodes CSAGGQGDEVGYTF.